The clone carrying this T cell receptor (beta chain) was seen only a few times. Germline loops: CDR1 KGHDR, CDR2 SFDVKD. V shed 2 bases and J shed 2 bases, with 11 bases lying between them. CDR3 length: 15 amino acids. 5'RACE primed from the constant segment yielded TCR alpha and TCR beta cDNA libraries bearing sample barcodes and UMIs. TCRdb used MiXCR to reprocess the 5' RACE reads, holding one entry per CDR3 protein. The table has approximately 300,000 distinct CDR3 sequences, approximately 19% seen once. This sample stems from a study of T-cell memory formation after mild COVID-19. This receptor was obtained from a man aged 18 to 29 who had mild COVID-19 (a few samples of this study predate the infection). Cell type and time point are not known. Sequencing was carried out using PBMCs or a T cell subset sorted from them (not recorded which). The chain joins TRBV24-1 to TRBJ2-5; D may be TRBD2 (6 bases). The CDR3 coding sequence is TGTGCCACCAGTGATTCCCTTGGGGGGCAAGAGACCCAGTACTTC. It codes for CATSDSLGGQETQYF.